The sequence of this T cell receptor (beta chain) was determined in a study of T cells in Graves' hyperthyroidism and ophthalmopathy. The TCR beta CDR3 regions underwent amplification using RNA transcripts as the source. The primer set for the first-round RT-PCR of the TCR CDR3 was HTBI. A single record per CDR3 protein comes from TCRdb applying MiXCR to the multiplex PCR reads. The sample lists about 600,000 distinct CDR3 sequences, roughly a sixth occurring once. In this sample, this clonotype turned up many times. Sequenced: blood. The source is a woman aged 40 to 55 with Graves' ophthalmopathy.

In nucleotides, the CDR3 is TGTGCCAGCAGCCAAGATGTGAGGGAGCAGTACTTC. Encoded protein: CASSQDVREQYF. The J gene is TRBJ2-7, the V gene TRBV3-1; D remains ambiguous. This CDR3 comprises 12 residues. The germline CDR1 and CDR2 sequences are LGHDT and YNNKEL (reference sequence). The germline V and J ends were trimmed by 0 bases and 7 bases, with 7 bases remaining between them.